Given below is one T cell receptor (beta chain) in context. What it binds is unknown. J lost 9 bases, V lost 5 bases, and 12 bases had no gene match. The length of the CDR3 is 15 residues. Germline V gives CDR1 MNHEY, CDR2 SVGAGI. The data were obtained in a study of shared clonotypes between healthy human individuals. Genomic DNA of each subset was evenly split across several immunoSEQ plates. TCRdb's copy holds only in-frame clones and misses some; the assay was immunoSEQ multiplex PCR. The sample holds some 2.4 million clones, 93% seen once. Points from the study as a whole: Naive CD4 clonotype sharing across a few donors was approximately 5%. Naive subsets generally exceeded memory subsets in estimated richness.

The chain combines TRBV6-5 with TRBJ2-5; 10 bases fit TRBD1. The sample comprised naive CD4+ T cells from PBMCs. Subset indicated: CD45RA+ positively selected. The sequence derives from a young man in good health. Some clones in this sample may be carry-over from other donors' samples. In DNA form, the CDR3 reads TGTGCCAGCAGTCACCCCGGGACAGGGGTTTCGGCCCAGTACTTC. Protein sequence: CASSHPGTGVSAQYF.